The subject of this entry is one T cell receptor (beta chain). Its antigen is as yet unknown. These data belong to a study of cytomegalovirus exposure and HLA in healthy donors. Study outcomes and limitations: Later analysis associated a missense DCLRE1C variant with TCR beta V- and J-gene trimming. Later findings reportedly placed an Asian-associated ancestry cluster below the approximately 620-donor mean for N-insertions. An analysis done earlier found most TCR beta V segments productive about 87% or about 30% of the time.

This CDR3 is built from 14 residues. The V and J ends lost 2 bases and 0 bases respectively, with 5 bases between them. From germline, CDR1 is SGHNT and CDR2 YENEEA. A multiplex PCR was run with 60 Vbeta primers and 13 Jbeta primers. The method was immunoSEQ multiplex PCR; TCRdb's version includes in-frame clones alone and lacks a portion of them. Altogether approximately 110,000 clones are present, 75% to 80% being singletons, with the ten largest covering approximately 3.8%. This sequence was found in a man aged 40-55 years in good health and CMV-seronegative. This sequence joins TRBV11-3 and TRBJ2-4; D ambiguous. Sequenced input: PBMCs. The CDR3 is CASSLTEAKNIQYF. CDR3 bases: TGTGCCAGCAGCTTAACAGAAGCCAAAAACATTCAGTACTTC. The full variable domain, with the rest looked up from reference TRBV11-3 and TRBJ2-4, is EAGVVQSPRYKIIEKKQPVAFWCNPISGHNTLYWYLQNLGQGPELLIRYENEEAVDDSQLPKDRFSAERLKGVDSTLKIQPAELGDSAVYLCASSLTEAKNIQYFGAGTRLSVL.